One TCR beta chain is described in this entry. The antigen is unknown. The data were obtained in a study of regulatory T cells in long-lasting Graves disease. Building of the TCR beta libraries involved iRepertoire HTBI primers and Arm-PCR of CDR3 regions. Each CDR3 protein is one row after TCRdb ran MiXCR on the multiplex PCR reads. The sample consists of some 560,000 distinct CDR3 sequences, about 16% of them appearing once. Study results and limitations: More public clonotypes were shared by persistent patients (approximately 3,000) than by new patients (roughly 870). TCR diversity was lower in persistent Graves' patients than in newly diagnosed ones.

CDR1 and CDR2 (germline): WSHSY, SAAADI. CDR3 length: 12 amino acids. The V gene lost 0 bases and the J gene lost 6 bases, with 3 bases spanning the gap. Described time point: newly diagnosed GD, antithyroid drugs for less than 3 months. Researchers made the TCR library from RNA that was extracted from PBMCs. This sample also appeared in a second study, on T cells in Graves' hyperthyroidism and ophthalmopathy. That study reports: The HTBI primer set drove a first-round RT-PCR of the TCR CDR3. Most thyroid clonotypes expanded above 0.001 appeared in blood too.

The TCR sequence derives from a woman aged 35 to 60 with Graves disease. This chain links TRBV10-2 with TRBJ1-5; D is uncertain. Specimen: peripheral blood mononuclear cells (PBMCs), collected at new diagnosis, from a patient treated with antithyroid drugs. CDR3 nucleotide sequence: TGCGCCAGCAGTGAGTCGACTCAGCCCCAGCATTTT. As protein: CASSESTQPQHF.